These 13 T cell receptor beta chains were sequenced from one sample in a study of blood T cell repertoires in COVID-19. Profiled with immunoSEQ multiplex PCR; TCRdb holds only in-frame clones, not every one. Among nearly 350,000 clones listed, around nine tenths were seen once. Sequencing was done on a sample of peripheral blood. The source of these receptors is a woman in her seventies with COVID-19, enrolled during active disease.

The J gene is TRBJ2-3, the V gene TRBV6-5; 9 bases map to TRBD2. The V and J ends lost 9 bases and 3 bases, in that order; junction bases with no gene match: 4. The CDR3 is 13 residues long. Germline V gene sequence: CDR1 MNHEY, CDR2 SVGAGI. The chain's CDR3 is CASLAGQTDTQYF. Here the CDR3 DNA reads TGTGCCAGTCTAGCGGGGCAGACAGATACGCAGTATTTT.

The rearrangement uses TRBV19 and TRBJ2-6; tentatively, D is TRBD2 (6 bases). The germline V gene has CDR1 LNHDA and CDR2 SQIVND (reference sequence). This CDR3 has 15 residues. Trimming removed 5 bases from V and 0 bases from J, with 8 bases in between. CDR3 protein: CASSAGTSGANVLTF. The DNA for the CDR3 is TGTGCCAGTAGTGCGGGAACCTCTGGGGCCAACGTCCTGACTTTC. Combining the CDR3 with reference TRBV19 and TRBJ2-6 gives the whole variable domain DGGITQSPKYLFRKEGQNVTLSCEQNLNHDAMYWYRQDPGQGLRLIYYSQIVNDFQKGDIAEGYSVSREKKESFPLTVTSAQKNPTAFYLCASSAGTSGANVLTFGAGSRLTVL.

V and J are TRBV18 and TRBJ2-2; D is perhaps TRBD2 (6 bases). Trimming took off 3 bases at V and 4 bases at J, with 9 bases between the two ends. Per the germline V gene, CDR1 is KGHSH and CDR2 is LQKENI. CDR3 length: 14 amino acids. The CDR3 sequence: CASSPGGGTGELFF. In nucleotides, the CDR3 is TGTGCCAGCTCACCGGGAGGTGGCACCGGGGAGCTGTTTTTT.

This clone was observed a handful of times. The chain has TRBV5-6 and TRBJ1-4, with D maybe TRBD1 (5 bases). This CDR3 is built from 16 residues. CDR1 and CDR2 from the germline V gene are SGHDT and YYEEEE. V dropped 4 bases and J dropped 8 bases, with 21 bases sitting between them. CDR3 in DNA: TGTGCCAGCAGCCGGACGGCCGGGACGGAGGGCGAAAAACTGTTTTTT. The encoded protein is CASSRTAGTEGEKLFF.

The V and J genes are TRBV19 and TRBJ2-7, with D perhaps TRBD2 (7 bases). This CDR3 spans 14 amino acids. The germline CDR1 and CDR2 sequences are LNHDA and SQIVND (reference sequence). V was trimmed by 5 bases and J by 6 bases, leaving 17 bases between them. CDR3 nucleotides: TGTGCCAGTAGTGCCCAACAGGGACTACGCGAGCAGTACTTC. Residues: CASSAQQGLREQYF.

The chain links TRBV27 to TRBJ1-4, with no clear D. Germline V gives CDR1 MNHEY, CDR2 SMNVEV (reference sequence). Trimming stripped 0 bases from V and 0 bases from J, with 8 bases between. The CDR3 is made up of 16 amino acids. The CDR3 DNA is TGTGCCAGCAGTTTATCGAGGTCTCCAACTAATGAAAAACTGTTTTTT. Its protein is CASSLSRSPTNEKLFF.

V usage is TRBV12-3 or TRBV12-4 and J usage is TRBJ2-7; D ambiguous. V lost 2 bases to trimming and J lost 6 bases, with 11 bases between them. CDR3 length: 13 residues. The CDR3 sequence is CASSLRLDGEQYF. The CDR3, as DNA: TGTGCCAGCAGTTTAAGGCTAGATGGCGAGCAGTACTTC.

This chain uses TRBV2 with TRBJ2-3; D possibly corresponds to TRBD1 (5 bases). The CDR3 extends over 12 amino acids. V was pared by 8 bases and J by 4 bases, with 10 bases between. Germline assignment: CDR1 SNHLY and CDR2 FYNNEI. CDR3 region: CASSQVADTQYF. CDR3 bases: TGTGCCAGCTCACAGGTAGCAGATACGCAGTATTTT.

The chain links TRBV2 to TRBJ1-2; maybe TRBD1 (5 bases). The germline CDR1 and CDR2 sequences are SNHLY and FYNNEI. Deletions cut 6 bases from V and 8 bases from J, with 16 bases between. This CDR3 comprises 13 residues. Written as DNA, the CDR3 is TGTGCCAGCAGCCCGGATGGAGGGGACGGCTACACCTTC. Protein product: CASSPDGGDGYTF. The full variable domain, completed using reference TRBV2 and TRBJ1-2, is EPEVTQTPSHQVTQMGQEVILRCVPISNHLYFYWYRQILGQKVEFLVSFYNNEISEKSEIFDDQFSVERPDGSNFTLKIRSTKLEDSAMYFCASSPDGGDGYTFGSGTRLTVV.

This clone was observed a handful of times. J is TRBJ1-4 and V is TRBV5-1; 9 positions match TRBD1. Germline CDR1 SGHRS, CDR2 YFSETQ. CDR3 length: 15 amino acids. The trim removed 0 bases at V and 5 bases at J, leaving 2 bases unmatched. The CDR3 DNA follows: TGCGCCAGCAGCTTGGCCGGGACAGGGAATGAAAAACTGTTTTTT. Translating gives CASSLAGTGNEKLFF.

The chain couples TRBV15 to TRBJ1-2; D not certain. The CDR3 has 13 residues. V lost 5 bases and J lost 2, with 9 bases in between. From germline, CDR1 is LNHNV and CDR2 YYDKDF (reference sequence). The CDR3, as DNA: TGTGCCACCAGCTCAATTCAGAACTATGGCTACACCTTC. It is translated as CATSSIQNYGYTF.

This chain links TRBV3-1 (or the pseudogene TRBV3-2) with TRBJ2-1, with TRBD1 identical over 8 bases. CDR1 is LGHDT, CDR2 YNNKEL, per germline (reference sequence). The CDR3 loop spans 17 amino acids. V was pared by 2 bases and J by 5 bases, with 11 bases of the junction left unmatched. This CDR3 is CASSQNNSAGGHNEQFF. CDR3 bases: TGTGCCAGCAGCCAAAATAACTCGGCAGGGGGCCACAATGAGCAGTTCTTC.

This chain links TRBV11-2 with TRBJ1-2, with 9 bases identical to TRBD1. Germline trimming cut 5 bases from V and 0 bases from J; bases unmatched to any gene: 7. The germline V gene encodes CDR1 SGHAT and CDR2 FQNNGV. The CDR3 totals 16 residues. CDR3 protein: CASSLGTGRANYGYTF. CDR3 DNA sequence: TGTGCCAGCAGCCTGGGGACAGGGAGGGCTAACTATGGCTACACCTTC.